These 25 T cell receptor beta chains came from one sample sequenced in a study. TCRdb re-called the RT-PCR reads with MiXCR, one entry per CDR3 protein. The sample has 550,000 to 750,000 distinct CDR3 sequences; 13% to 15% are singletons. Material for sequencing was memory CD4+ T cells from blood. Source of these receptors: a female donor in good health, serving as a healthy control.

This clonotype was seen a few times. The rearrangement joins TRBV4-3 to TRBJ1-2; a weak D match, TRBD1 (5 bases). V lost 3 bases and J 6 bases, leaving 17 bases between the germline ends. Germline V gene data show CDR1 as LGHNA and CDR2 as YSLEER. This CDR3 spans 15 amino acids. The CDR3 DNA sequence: TGCGCCAGCAGCCACGGCACCGGGACTGCAGATGGCTACACCTTC. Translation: CASSHGTGTADGYTF.

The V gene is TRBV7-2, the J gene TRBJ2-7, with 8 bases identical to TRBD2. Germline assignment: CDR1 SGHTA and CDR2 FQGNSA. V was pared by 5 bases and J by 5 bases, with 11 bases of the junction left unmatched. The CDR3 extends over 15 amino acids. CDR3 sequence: CASSPAGGVSDEQYF. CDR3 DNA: TGTGCCAGCAGCCCGGCCGGGGGGGTTTCGGACGAGCAGTACTTC. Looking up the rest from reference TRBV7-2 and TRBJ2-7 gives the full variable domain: GAGVSQSPSNKVTEKGKDVELRCDPISGHTALYWYRQSLGQGLEFLIYFQGNSAPDKSGLPSDRFSAERTGGSVSTLTIQRTQQEDSAVYLCASSPAGGVSDEQYFGPGTRLTVT.

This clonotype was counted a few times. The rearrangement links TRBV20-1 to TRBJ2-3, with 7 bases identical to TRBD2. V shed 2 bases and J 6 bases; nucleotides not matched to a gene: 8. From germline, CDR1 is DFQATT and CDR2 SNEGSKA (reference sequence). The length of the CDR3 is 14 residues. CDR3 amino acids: CSARPTSVYDTQYF. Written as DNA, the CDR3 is TGCAGTGCTAGACCCACTAGCGTGTATGATACGCAGTATTTT.

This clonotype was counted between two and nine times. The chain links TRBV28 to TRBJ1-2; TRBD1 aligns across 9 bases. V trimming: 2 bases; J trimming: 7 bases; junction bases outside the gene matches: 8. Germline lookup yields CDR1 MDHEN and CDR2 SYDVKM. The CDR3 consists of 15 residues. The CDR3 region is CASSLEGQGFRGYTF. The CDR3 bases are TGTGCCAGCAGTTTAGAGGGACAGGGTTTCCGTGGCTACACCTTC.

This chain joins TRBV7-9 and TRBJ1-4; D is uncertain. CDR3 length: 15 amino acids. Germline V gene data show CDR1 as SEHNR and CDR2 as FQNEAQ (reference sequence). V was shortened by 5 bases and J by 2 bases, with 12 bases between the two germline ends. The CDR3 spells CASSPVGGTNEKLFF. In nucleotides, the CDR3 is TGTGCCAGCAGCCCCGTTGGAGGCACTAATGAAAAACTGTTTTTT.

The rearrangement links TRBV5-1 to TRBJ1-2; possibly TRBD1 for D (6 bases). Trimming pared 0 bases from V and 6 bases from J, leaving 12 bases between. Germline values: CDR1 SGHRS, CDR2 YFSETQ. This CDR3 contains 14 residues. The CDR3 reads CASSLEGRGHGYTF. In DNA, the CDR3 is TGCGCCAGCAGCTTGGAGGGCAGGGGCCATGGCTACACCTTC.

In DNA, the CDR3 is TGCGCCAGCAGCTTGGCTCCGGGACTAGCGGGAGGGCCTAGTAGGCATGAGCAGTTCTTC. Protein: CASSLAPGLAGGPSRHEQFF. The chain recombines TRBV5-1 with TRBJ2-1; 16 bases are a match to TRBD2. This CDR3 spans 20 amino acids. CDR1 is SGHRS and CDR2 is YFSETQ in the germline V gene. The junction had 14 bases not matched to a gene; V was cut back by 0 bases and J by 8 bases.

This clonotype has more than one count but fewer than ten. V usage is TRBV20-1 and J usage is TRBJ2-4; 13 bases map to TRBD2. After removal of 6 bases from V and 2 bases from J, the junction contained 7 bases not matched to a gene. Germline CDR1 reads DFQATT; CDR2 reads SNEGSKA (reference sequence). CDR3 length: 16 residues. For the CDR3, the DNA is TGCAGTGCCCTTGGACTAGCGGGAGTACCCAAAAACATTCAGTACTTC. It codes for CSALGLAGVPKNIQYF.

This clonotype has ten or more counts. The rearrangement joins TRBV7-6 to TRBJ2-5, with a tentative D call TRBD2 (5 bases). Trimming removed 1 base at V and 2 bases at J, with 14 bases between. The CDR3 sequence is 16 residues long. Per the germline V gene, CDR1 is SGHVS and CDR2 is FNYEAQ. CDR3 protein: CASSLGAPGIQETQYF. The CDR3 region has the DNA TGTGCCAGCAGCTTAGGCGCTCCGGGAATTCAAGAGACCCAGTACTTC.

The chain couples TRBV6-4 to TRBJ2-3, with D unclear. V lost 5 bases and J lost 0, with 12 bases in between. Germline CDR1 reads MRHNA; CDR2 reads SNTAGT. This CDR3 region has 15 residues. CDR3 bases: TGTGCCAGCAGTAGTATGGCAGCCAGCACAGATACGCAGTATTTT. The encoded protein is CASSSMAASTDTQYF.

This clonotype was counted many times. This CDR3 is CSAGILDADEQFF. CDR3 in DNA: TGCAGTGCTGGAATACTAGATGCCGATGAGCAGTTCTTC. The J gene is TRBJ2-1, the V gene TRBV20-1, with D perhaps matching TRBD2 (5 bases). Germline V lookup: CDR1 DFQATT, CDR2 SNEGSKA (reference sequence). V lost 5 bases to trimming and J lost 8 bases, with 16 bases between them. The CDR3 covers 13 residues.

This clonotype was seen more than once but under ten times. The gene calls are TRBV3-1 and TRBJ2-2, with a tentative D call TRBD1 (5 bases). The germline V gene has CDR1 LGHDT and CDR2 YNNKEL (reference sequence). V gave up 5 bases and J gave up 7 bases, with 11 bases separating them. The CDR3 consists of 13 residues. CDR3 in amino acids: CASSEAGYGELFF. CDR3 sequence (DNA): TGTGCCAGCAGCGAGGCAGGGTACGGGGAGCTGTTTTTT.

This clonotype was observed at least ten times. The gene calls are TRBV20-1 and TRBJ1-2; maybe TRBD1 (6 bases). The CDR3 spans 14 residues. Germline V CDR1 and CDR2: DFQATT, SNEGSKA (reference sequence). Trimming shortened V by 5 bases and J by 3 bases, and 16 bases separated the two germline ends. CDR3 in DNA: TGCAGTGCTCAGAGGAGGTCAGGGGACTATGGCTACACCTTC. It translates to CSAQRRSGDYGYTF.

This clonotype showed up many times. In nucleotides, the CDR3 is TGTGCCAGCGGGCAGGGGGCGGAATCCTACGAGCAGTACTTC. As protein: CASGQGAESYEQYF. The chain combines TRBV9 with TRBJ2-7; TRBD1 agrees at 8 bases. V shed 7 bases, J shed 1 base, and the junction held 7 bases outside the gene matches. The CDR3 is 14 amino acids. Germline V lookup: CDR1 SGDLS, CDR2 YYNGEE.

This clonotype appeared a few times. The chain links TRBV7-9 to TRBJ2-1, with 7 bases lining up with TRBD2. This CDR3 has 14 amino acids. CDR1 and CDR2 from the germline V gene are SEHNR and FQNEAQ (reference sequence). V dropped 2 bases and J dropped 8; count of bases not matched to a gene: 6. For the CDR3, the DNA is TGTGCCAGCAGCTTACGGGGCGGGAGCCATGAGCAGTTCTTC. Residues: CASSLRGGSHEQFF.

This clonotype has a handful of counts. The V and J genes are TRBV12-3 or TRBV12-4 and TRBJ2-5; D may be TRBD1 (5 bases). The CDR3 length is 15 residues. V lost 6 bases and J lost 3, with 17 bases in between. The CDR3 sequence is CASRVTALSKETQYF. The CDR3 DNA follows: TGTGCCAGCAGGGTGACAGCTCTCTCTAAAGAGACCCAGTACTTC.

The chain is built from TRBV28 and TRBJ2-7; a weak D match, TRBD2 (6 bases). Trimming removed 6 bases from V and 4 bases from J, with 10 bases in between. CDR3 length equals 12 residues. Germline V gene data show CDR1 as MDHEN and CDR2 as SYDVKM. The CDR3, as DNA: TGTGCCAGCAGGGGGGGAATTTACGAGCAGTACTTC. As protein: CASRGGIYEQYF.

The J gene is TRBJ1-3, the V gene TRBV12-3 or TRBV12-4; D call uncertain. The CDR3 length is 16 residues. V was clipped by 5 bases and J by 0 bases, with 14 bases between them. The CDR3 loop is CASSTSGAHSGNTIYF. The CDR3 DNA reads TGTGCCAGCAGTACCTCAGGAGCTCACTCTGGAAACACCATATATTTT.

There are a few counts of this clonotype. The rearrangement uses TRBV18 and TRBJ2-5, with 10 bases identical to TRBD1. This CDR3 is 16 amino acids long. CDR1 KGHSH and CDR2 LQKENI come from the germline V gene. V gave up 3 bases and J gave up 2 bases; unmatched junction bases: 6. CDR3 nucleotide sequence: TGTGCCAGCTCACCGAGACCGGGACAGGGGCAAGAGACCCAGTACTTC. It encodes CASSPRPGQGQETQYF.

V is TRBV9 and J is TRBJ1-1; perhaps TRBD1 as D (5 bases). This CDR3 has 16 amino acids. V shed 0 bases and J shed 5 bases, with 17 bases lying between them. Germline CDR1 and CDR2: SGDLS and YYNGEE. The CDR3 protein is CASSVGGTVEQTEAFF. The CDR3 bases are TGTGCCAGCAGCGTAGGGGGGACCGTAGAGCAAACTGAAGCTTTCTTT.

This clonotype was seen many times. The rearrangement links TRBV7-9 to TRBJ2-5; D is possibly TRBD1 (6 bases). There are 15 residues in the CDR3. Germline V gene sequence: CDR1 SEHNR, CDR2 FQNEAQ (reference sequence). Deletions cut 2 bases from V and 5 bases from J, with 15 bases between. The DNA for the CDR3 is TGTGCCAGCAGCTTAACAGGGCAAACAGGGGAGACCCAGTACTTC. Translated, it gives CASSLTGQTGETQYF.

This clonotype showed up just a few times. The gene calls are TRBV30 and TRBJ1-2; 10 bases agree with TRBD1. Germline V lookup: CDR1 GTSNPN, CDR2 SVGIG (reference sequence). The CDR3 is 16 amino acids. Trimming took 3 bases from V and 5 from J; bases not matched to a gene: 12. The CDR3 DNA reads TGTGCCTGGAGCGCGGCGACAGGGGGCTATTATTATGGCTACACCTTC. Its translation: CAWSAATGGYYYGYTF.

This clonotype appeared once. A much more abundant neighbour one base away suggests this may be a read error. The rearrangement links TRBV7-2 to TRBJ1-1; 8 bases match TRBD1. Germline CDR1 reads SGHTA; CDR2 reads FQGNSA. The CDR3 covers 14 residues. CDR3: CASSLARGRTKAFF. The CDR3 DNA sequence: TGTGCCAGCAGCTTAGCCAGGGGGCGCACTAAAGCTTTCTTT.

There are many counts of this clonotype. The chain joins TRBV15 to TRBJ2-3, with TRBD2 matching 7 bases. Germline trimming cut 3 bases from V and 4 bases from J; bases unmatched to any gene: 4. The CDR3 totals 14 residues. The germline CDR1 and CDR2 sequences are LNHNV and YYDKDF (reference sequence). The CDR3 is CATSRDLAADTQYF. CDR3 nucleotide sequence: TGTGCCACCAGCAGGGATCTAGCGGCAGATACGCAGTATTTT. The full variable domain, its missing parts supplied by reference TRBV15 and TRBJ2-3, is DAMVIQNPRYQVTQFGKPVTLSCSQTLNHNVMYWYQQKSSQAPKLLFHYYDKDFNNEADTPDNFQSRRPNTSFCFLDIRSPGLGDTAMYLCATSRDLAADTQYFGPGTRLTVL.

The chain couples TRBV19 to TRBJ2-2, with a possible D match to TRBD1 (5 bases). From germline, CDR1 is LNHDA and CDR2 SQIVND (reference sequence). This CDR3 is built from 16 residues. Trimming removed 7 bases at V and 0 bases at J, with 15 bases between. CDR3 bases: TGTGCCAGTACCCCCTGGGCAGGGACGAACACCGGGGAGCTGTTTTTT. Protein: CASTPWAGTNTGELFF.